This T cell receptor beta chain emerged from a study of Graves' ophthalmopathy and Graves' hyperthyroidism. Study results and caveats: The model forecast ophthalmopathy progression, reaching roughly 71% sensitivity and 72% to 75% specificity. Most expanded thyroid clonotypes above 0.001 frequency also appeared in blood.

This clonotype was picked up a small number of times. No antigen is known for it. Amplification of the TCR beta CDR3 regions used RNA transcripts (as template). HTBI primers primed a first-round RT-PCR, and a second-round multiplex PCR followed. MiXCR, applied by TCRdb to the multiplex PCR reads, yields one record per CDR3 protein. The table includes 500,000 to 800,000 distinct CDR3 sequences, about 40% detected once. Uncontrolled infections, other autoimmune diseases, pregnancy or lactation barred patients from enrollment. As the starting material, 10 ml of fresh peripheral blood yielded the PBMCs. The CDR3 runs 13 residues. The V gene end was trimmed by 7 bases and the J gene end by 4 bases; junction bases not matched to a gene: 10. Per germline, CDR1 SQVTM and CDR2 ANQGSEA.

V is TRBV29-1 and J is TRBJ2-7; 7 nucleotides align to TRBD2. This sequence originates from an adult man with Graves' ophthalmopathy. The sample was peripheral blood. CDR3 sequence (DNA): TGCAGCGGGGGGGGACGGCAACTTTACGAGCAGTACTTC. Residues: CSGGGRQLYEQYF.